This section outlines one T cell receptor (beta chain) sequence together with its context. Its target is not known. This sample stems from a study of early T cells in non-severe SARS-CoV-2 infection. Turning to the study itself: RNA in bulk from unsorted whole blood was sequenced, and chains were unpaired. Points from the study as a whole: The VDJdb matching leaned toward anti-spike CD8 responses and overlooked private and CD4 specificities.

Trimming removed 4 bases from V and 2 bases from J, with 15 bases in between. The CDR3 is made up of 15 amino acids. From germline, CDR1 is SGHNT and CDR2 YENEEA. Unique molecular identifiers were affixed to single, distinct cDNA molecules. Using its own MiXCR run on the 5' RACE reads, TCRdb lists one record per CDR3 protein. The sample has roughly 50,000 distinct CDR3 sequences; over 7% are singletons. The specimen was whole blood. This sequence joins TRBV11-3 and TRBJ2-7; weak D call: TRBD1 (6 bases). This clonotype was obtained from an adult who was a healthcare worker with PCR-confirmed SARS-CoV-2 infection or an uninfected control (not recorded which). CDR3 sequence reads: CASSSGDRSTYEQYF. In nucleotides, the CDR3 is TGTGCCAGCAGCTCCGGTGACAGGTCGACCTACGAGCAGTACTTC.